Listed below are T cell receptor beta chains from one sample, sequenced in a study of T cells of healthy individuals. TCRdb reanalysed the 5' RACE reads using MiXCR and keeps one entry per CDR3 protein. The sample lists fewer than 75,000 distinct CDR3 sequences, around 15% seen once, with approximately 4.7% in the top ten. These receptors were taken from a human donor in good health. Both conserved end residues are part of each CDR3. D genes are given only for firm matches. Size values are once, few and many counts, or a class for expanded clones, and some rows have none.

v_gene,d_gene,abundance,j_gene,CDR3aa,CDR3nt
TRBV28,TRBD1,many,TRBJ1-4,CASSSGTGFSTNEKLFF,TGTGCCAGCAGTTCCGGGACAGGGTTCTCTACTAATGAAAAACTGTTTTTT
TRBV29-1,-,many,TRBJ1-5,CSASLGGNQPQHF,TGCAGCGCCAGCTTGGGGGGCAATCAGCCCCAGCATTTT
TRBV5-1,-,few,TRBJ2-1,CASSLSAGSYNEQFF,TGCGCCAGCAGCTTGTCCGCCGGCTCCTACAATGAGCAGTTCTTC
TRBV10-3,TRBD2,many,TRBJ2-1,CAISATSGTSSYNEQFF,TGTGCCATCAGTGCGACTAGCGGGACTAGCTCCTACAATGAGCAGTTCTTC
TRBV3-1,-,-,TRBJ2-1,CASQELAGYEQFF,TGTGCCAGCCAAGAACTAGCAGGGTATGAGCAGTTCTTC
TRBV5-1,TRBD1,few,TRBJ2-5,CASSSQGVTETQYF,TGCGCCAGCAGCTCACAGGGGGTGACGGAGACCCAGTACTTC
TRBV3-1,TRBD1,-,TRBJ2-5,CASSQGAYRGTETQYF,TGTGCCAGCAGCCAAGGGGCCTACAGGGGGACGGAGACCCAGTACTTC
TRBV6-2/TRBV6-3,-,-,TRBJ2-2,CASSGVLAGELFF,TGTGCCAGCAGTGGCGTTCTCGCCGGGGAGCTGTTTTTT
TRBV4-3,-,-,TRBJ2-1,CASSQDRSVARVHEQFF,TGCGCCAGCAGCCAAGATAGATCGGTTGCGAGAGTCCATGAGCAGTTCTTC
TRBV12-3/TRBV12-4,-,many,TRBJ1-1,CASSFRLVAEAFF,TGTGCCAGCAGTTTTAGGCTAGTCGCTGAAGCTTTCTTT
TRBV25-1,-,many,TRBJ2-5,CASSELETQYF,TGTGCCAGCAGTGAGTTGGAGACCCAGTACTTC
TRBV11-2,-,-,TRBJ1-1,CASSPGRLFHEAFF,TGTGCCAGCAGCCCCGGACGGTTGTTTCATGAAGCTTTCTTT
TRBV5-1,-,-,TRBJ1-4,CASSRRAVTNEKLFF,TGCGCCAGCAGCCGGCGGGCAGTTACTAATGAAAAACTGTTTTTT
TRBV30,-,many,TRBJ2-7,CAWTTRTAREQYF,TGTGCCTGGACCACTAGGACGGCACGAGAGCAGTACTTC
TRBV12-5,-,-,TRBJ1-4,CASGFWQARATNEKLFF,TGTGCTAGTGGTTTTTGGCAGGCCAGAGCAACTAATGAAAAACTGTTTTTT
TRBV7-2,-,many,TRBJ1-6,CASSFEGVSPLHF,TGTGCCAGCAGCTTTGAAGGGGTCTCACCCCTCCACTTT
TRBV6-5,TRBD2,few,TRBJ2-3,CASSYGSGSTDTQYF,TGTGCCAGCAGTTACGGTAGCGGGAGCACAGATACGCAGTATTTT
TRBV2,TRBD1,-,TRBJ2-2,CASRLQGDAGELFF,TGTGCCAGCAGACTGCAGGGGGACGCCGGGGAGCTGTTTTTT
TRBV13,TRBD1,-,TRBJ1-6,CASSSRDSRSLSPLHF,TGTGCCAGCAGCTCCCGGGACAGCCGTTCACTTTCACCCCTCCACTTT
TRBV6-5,TRBD2,-,TRBJ2-3,CASSPTSGGDFEPQYF,TGTGCCAGCAGTCCGACTAGCGGGGGGGACTTTGAGCCGCAGTATTTT
TRBV20-1,-,many,TRBJ1-6,CSARERDGRSPLHF,TGCAGTGCTAGAGAGAGGGACGGGCGTTCACCCCTCCACTTT
TRBV14,-,-,TRBJ1-6,CASSLYRDSPLHF,TGTGCCAGCAGCCTGTACAGGGATTCACCCCTCCACTTT
TRBV6-5,-,many,TRBJ1-1,CASSYSGSEAFF,TGTGCCAGCAGTTACAGTGGGAGTGAAGCTTTCTTT
TRBV5-6,-,-,TRBJ2-6,CASSLAGANVLTF,TGTGCCAGCAGCTTGGCTGGGGCCAACGTCCTGACTTTC
TRBV7-9,TRBD2,-,TRBJ2-1,CASSLSSGGPGNEQFF,TGTGCCAGCAGCTTAAGTAGCGGGGGGCCGGGCAATGAGCAGTTCTTC
TRBV9,-,-,TRBJ2-2,CASSPGHRTDTGELFF,TGTGCCAGCAGCCCAGGACACCGAACGGACACCGGGGAGCTGTTTTTT